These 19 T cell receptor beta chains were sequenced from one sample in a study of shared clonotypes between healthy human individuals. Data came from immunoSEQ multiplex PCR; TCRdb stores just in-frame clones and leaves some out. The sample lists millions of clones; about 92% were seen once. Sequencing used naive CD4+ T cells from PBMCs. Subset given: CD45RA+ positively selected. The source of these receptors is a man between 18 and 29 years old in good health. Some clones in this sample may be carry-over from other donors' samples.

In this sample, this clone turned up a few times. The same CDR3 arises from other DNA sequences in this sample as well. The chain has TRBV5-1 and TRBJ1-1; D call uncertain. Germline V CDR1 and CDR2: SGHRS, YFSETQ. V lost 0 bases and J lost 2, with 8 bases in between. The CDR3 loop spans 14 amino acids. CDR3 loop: CASSLADLNTEAFF. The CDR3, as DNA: TGCGCCAGCAGCTTGGCCGACCTAAACACTGAAGCTTTCTTT.

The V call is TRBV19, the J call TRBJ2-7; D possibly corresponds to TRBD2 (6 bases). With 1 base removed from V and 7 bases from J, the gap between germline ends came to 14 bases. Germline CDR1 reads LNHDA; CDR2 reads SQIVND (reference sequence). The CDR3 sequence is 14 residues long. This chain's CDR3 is CASSIVGGPEEQYF. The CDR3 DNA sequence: TGTGCCAGTAGTATAGTCGGGGGACCTGAGGAGCAGTACTTC.

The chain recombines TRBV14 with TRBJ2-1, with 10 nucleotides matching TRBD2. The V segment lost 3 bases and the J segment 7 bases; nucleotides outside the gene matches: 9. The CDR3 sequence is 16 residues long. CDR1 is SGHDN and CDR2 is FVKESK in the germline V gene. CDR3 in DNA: TGTGCCAGCAGCCAGATACCGGGACTAGCGAGGAATGAGCAGTTCTTC. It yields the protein CASSQIPGLARNEQFF.

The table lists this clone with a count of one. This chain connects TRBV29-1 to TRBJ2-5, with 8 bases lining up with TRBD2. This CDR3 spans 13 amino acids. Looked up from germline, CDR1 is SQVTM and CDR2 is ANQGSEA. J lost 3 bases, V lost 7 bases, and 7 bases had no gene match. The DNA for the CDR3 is TGCAGCGGCGGAGCGGGAGTAAAAGAGACCCAGTACTTC. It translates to CSGGAGVKETQYF.

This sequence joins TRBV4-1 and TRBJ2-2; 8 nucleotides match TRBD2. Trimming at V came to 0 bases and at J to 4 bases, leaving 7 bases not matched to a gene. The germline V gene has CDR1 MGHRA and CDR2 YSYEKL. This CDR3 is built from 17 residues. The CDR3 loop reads CASSQDGTREFTGELFF. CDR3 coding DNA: TGCGCCAGCAGCCAAGACGGGACTAGAGAATTCACCGGGGAGCTGTTTTTT.

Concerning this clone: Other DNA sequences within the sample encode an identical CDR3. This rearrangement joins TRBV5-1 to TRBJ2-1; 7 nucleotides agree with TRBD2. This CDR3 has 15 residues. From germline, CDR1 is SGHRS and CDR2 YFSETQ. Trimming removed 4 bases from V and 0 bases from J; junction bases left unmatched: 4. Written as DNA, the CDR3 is TGCGCCAGCAGCCCCGGGACTAACTCCTACAATGAGCAGTTCTTC. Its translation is CASSPGTNSYNEQFF.

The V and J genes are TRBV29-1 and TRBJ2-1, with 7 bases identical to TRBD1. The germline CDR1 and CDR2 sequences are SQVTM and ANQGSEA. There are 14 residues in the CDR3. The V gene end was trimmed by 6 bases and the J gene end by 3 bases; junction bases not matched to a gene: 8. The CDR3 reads CSVRITGDYNEQFF. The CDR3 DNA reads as TGCAGCGTACGGATTACAGGGGACTACAATGAGCAGTTCTTC.

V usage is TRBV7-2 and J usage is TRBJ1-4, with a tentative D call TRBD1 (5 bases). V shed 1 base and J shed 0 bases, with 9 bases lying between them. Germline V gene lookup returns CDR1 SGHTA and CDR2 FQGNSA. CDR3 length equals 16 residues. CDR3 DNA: TGTGCCAGCAGCTTAGGGTGGGGGGCAACTAATGAAAAACTGTTTTTT. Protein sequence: CASSLGWGATNEKLFF.

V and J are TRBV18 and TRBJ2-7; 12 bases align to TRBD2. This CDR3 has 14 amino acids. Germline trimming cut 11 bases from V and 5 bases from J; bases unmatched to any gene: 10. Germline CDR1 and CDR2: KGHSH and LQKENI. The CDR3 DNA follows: TGTGCCGGCGCGCTAGCGGGAGGGCCCCACGAGCAGTACTTC. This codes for CAGALAGGPHEQYF.

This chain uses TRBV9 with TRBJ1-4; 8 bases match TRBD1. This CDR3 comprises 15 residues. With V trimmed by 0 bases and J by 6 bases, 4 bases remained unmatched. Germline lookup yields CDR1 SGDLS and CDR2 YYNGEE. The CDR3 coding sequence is TGTGCCAGCAGCGTAGGGGGACAGGCGTATGAAAAACTGTTTTTT. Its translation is CASSVGGQAYEKLFF.

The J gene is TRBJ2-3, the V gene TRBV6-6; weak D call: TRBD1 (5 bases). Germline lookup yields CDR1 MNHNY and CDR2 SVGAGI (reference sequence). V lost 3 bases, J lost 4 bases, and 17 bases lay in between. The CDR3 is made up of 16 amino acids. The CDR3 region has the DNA TGTGCCAGCAGTTATGGTGCCAGGGCGAGTGCAGATACGCAGTATTTT. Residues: CASSYGARASADTQYF.

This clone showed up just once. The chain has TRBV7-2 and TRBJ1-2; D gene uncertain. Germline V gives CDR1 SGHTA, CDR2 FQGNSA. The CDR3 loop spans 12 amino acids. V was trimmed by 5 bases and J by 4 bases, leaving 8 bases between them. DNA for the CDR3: TGTGCCAGCAGCCCCGGGGTCTATGGCTACACCTTC. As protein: CASSPGVYGYTF.

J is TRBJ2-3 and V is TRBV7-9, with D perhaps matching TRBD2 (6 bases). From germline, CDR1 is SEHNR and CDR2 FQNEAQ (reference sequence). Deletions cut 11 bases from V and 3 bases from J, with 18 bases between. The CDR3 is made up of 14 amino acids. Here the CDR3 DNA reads TGTGCCTGCTCTCCGCTGAGCGGGACAGATACGCAGTATTTT. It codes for CACSPLSGTDTQYF.

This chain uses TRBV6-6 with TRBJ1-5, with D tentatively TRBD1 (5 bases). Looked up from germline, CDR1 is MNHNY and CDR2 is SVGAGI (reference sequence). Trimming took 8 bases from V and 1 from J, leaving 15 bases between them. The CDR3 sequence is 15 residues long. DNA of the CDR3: TGTGCCAGCTCCAAAGGGGTAGAGAGCAATCAGCCCCAGCATTTT. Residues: CASSKGVESNQPQHF.

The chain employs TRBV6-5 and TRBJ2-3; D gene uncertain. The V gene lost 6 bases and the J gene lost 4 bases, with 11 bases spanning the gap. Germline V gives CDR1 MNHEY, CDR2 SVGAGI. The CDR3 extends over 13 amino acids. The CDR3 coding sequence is TGTGCCAGCAGAAAACTGAACGCAGATACGCAGTATTTT. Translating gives CASRKLNADTQYF.

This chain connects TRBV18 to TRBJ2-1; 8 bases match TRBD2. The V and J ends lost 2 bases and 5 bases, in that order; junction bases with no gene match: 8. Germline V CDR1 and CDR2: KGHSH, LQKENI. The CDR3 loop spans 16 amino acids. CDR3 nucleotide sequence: TGTGCCAGCTCACCAGAGGTGGAAGCGGGGGACAATGAGCAGTTCTTC. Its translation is CASSPEVEAGDNEQFF.

CDR3 coding DNA: TGTGCCAGCAGCTTAGCGTCAGCGGGAGTTCAAGATACGCAGTATTTT. This sequence encodes CASSLASAGVQDTQYF. V gene TRBV7-2 combines with J gene TRBJ2-3; 8 bases match TRBD2. CDR1 SGHTA and CDR2 FQGNSA come from the germline V gene. The CDR3 totals 16 residues. V lost 0 bases to trimming and J lost 5 bases; unmatched junction nucleotides: 7.

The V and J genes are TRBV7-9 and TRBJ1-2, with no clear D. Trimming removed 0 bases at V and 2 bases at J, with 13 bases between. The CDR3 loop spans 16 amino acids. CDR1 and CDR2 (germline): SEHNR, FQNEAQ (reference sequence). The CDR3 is CASSLAPNGVNYGYTF. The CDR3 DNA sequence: TGTGCCAGCAGCTTAGCTCCTAACGGGGTGAACTATGGCTACACCTTC.

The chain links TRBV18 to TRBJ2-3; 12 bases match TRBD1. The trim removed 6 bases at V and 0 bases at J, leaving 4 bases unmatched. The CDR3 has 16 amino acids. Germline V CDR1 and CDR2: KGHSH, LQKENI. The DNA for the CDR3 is TGTGCCAGCTCGCAGGGACAGGGGGCTAGCACAGATACGCAGTATTTT. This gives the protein CASSQGQGASTDTQYF.